A selection of T cell receptor beta chains follows, all from one sample in a study of beta chain features in type 1 diabetes. Produced via immunoSEQ multiplex PCR; TCRdb's table is partial and in-frame only. The profile shows 200,000 to 300,000 clones, about a tenth of them singletons. The material sequenced was naive CD4+ T cells from blood. These receptors originate from a man between 25 and 39 years old with type 1 diabetes. Both conserved end residues are trimmed from each CDR3. Clone size is given for some rows only: seen once, a few or many times, or a class if the clone is expanded.

abundance | v_gene | CDR3aa
few | TRBV9 | ASSHGQRAGGRNEQF
- | TRBV25-1 | ASSDDIAKNIQY
few | TRBV11-2 | ASSPGRFYNEQF
- | TRBV5-1 | ASSSAGTGYEQY
few | TRBV11-2 | ASSPRDRREQY
- | TRBV7-2 | ASSPRGLVYEQY
- | TRBV27 | ASASGRAGGETQY
- | TRBV15 | ATSRDHRTGEYSGANVLT
- | TRBV30 | AYSGTSGETQY
- | TRBV5-1 | ASSWEPSGASYNEQF
few | TRBV28 | ANWAYGYGYT
few | TRBV7-2 | ASSFLGTGTYEQY
- | TRBV7-2 | ASSLSGDYSYEQY
- | TRBV7-9 | ASSQTGGYTEAF
- | TRBV19 | ASSIDFRTDYGYT
few | TRBV4-2 | ASSQEMRGGTDTQY
few | TRBV5-4 | ASSLEVNSVTYNEQF
- | TRBV7-7 | ASSLGSSRETQY
few | TRBV11-2 | ASSLDRLGHEQY
few | TRBV9 | ASSLQGGTEAF
few | TRBV5-6 | ASSSTTSGGDEQF
- | TRBV13 | ASSQGWKAF
few | TRBV7-2 | ASSLGGYTQY
- | TRBV30 | AWTGWYNEQF
- | TRBV5-1 | ASSLVGGTLNSPLH
- | TRBV7-6 | ASSLVPSGERTQY
few | TRBV6-5 | ASSPRYTSWAF
- | TRBV25-1 | ASSGRTGKDTDTQY
few | TRBV5-1 | ASSFTLKPGDNEQF
few | TRBV9 | ASSVGSTGGDTQY
- | TRBV18 | ASSPLEGSTDTQY
few | TRBV18 | ASSSRTGNEQY
- | TRBV4-1 | ASSLRGLGTATNEKLF
- | TRBV7-8 | ASSLLGTGELF
- | TRBV19 | ASSMLRGTEAF
few | TRBV14 | ASSPLGHEQF
- | TRBV2 | ASMTVTNEKLF
few | TRBV5-1 | ASSLGGVTDTQY
- | TRBV7-2 | ASSYMTDTQY
- | TRBV18 | ASSFGQGSDGYT
- | TRBV2 | ASSGTGDYEQY
- | TRBV4-2 | ASSQDRSRGSPLH
- | TRBV5-1 | ASSLEGGRQETQY
- | TRBV6-1 | ASSSYRVPKNIQY
few | TRBV18 | ASSPRGAGNTEAF
few | TRBV2 | ASRRTGWSEKLF
- | TRBV29-1 | SVLRGNTDTQY
few | TRBV7-9 | ASSLGRDSYEQY
few | TRBV5-4 | ASSREGIDYGYT
few | TRBV5-1 | ASSFTGTPGTGEQY
- | TRBV14 | ASSLQGGTGVHEQY
- | TRBV28 | ASSLGRSGAF
- | TRBV2 | ASSEFSGNTEAF